The rows below give T cell receptor beta chains drawn from one sample of a study of blood T cell repertoires in COVID-19. Sequencing used immunoSEQ multiplex PCR; TCRdb keeps in-frame clones, though not all of them. In the table there are 150,000 or so clones, approximately 85% of which are singletons. Input material: peripheral blood. Receptors originate from a man aged 35 to 55 who had recovered from COVID-19. CDR3s include the opening cysteine and the closing phenylalanine or tryptophan. The order of the fields is clone size, J gene, V gene, D gene, CDR3 protein, CDR3 DNA. A D gene is named only where the DNA matches it firmly. Only some rows state a clone size, as once, few, many or a class for expanded clones.

>.|TRBJ1-1|TRBV3-1/TRBV3-2|.
CASSQASGETEAFF
TGTGCCAGCAGCCAAGCGTCAGGGGAGACTGAAGCTTTCTTT
>.|TRBJ2-7|TRBV6-2/TRBV6-3|.
CASSYTGTYEQYF
TGTGCCAGCAGTTATACAGGCACCTACGAGCAGTACTTC
>few|TRBJ2-5|TRBV7-9|TRBD1
CASSPGTGETQYF
TGTGCCAGCAGCCCCGGGACAGGGGAGACCCAGTACTTC
>.|TRBJ2-6|TRBV3-1/TRBV3-2|.
CASSQVSRASGANVLTF
TGTGCCAGCAGCCAAGTAAGCAGGGCCTCTGGGGCCAACGTCCTGACTTTC
>.|TRBJ1-4|TRBV7-9|.
CASSYVTPTNEKLFF
TGTGCCAGCAGCTACGTGACACCAACTAATGAAAAACTGTTTTTT
>.|TRBJ2-7|TRBV28|.
CASRDRGRRGLLGVFGYEQYF
TGTGCCAGCAGGGATCGGGGCCGCCGGGGGTTGTTGGGGGTATTCGGATACGAGCAGTACTTC
>.|TRBJ1-4|TRBV2|.
CASSPGRVNNEKLFF
TGTGCCAGCAGTCCCGGCAGGGTGAACAATGAAAAACTGTTTTTT
>many|TRBJ2-1|TRBV5-4|TRBD1
CASSPVTGNEQFF
TGTGCCAGCAGCCCGGTGACAGGGAATGAGCAGTTCTTC
>few|TRBJ1-4|TRBV6-1|.
CASSEAGSRGSEKLFF
TGTGCCAGCAGTGAAGCGGGGAGCAGGGGCAGTGAAAAACTGTTTTTT
>.|TRBJ1-1|TRBV4-1|TRBD1
CASSQQQGAPEAFF
TGCGCCAGCAGCCAACAACAGGGGGCCCCTGAAGCTTTCTTT
>.|TRBJ1-4|TRBV12-3/TRBV12-4|.
CASSNSNEKLFF
TGTGCCAGCAGTAACTCGAATGAAAAACTGTTTTTT
>.|TRBJ2-2|TRBV6-6|.
CASSYQGGPAGELFF
TGTGCCAGCAGTTATCAGGGGGGACCGGCCGGGGAGCTGTTTTTT
>.|TRBJ2-3|TRBV4-3|TRBD1
CASSQKQGSGTDTQYF
TGCGCCAGCAGCCAAAAACAGGGGTCCGGGACAGATACGCAGTATTTT
>.|TRBJ1-3|TRBV6-1|.
CASSDGGYSGNTIYF
TGTGCCAGCAGTGACGGAGGCTACTCTGGAAACACCATATATTTT
>.|TRBJ1-2|TRBV10-3|.
CAVTGGGYGYTF
TGTGCCGTGACAGGAGGAGGCTATGGCTACACCTTC
>.|TRBJ2-5|TRBV19|.
CATSGTRQETQYF
TGTGCCACATCCGGGACACGGCAAGAGACCCAGTACTTC
>.|TRBJ2-2|TRBV7-2|TRBD2
CASSSLAGGYTGELFF
TGTGCCAGCAGCTCTCTAGCGGGAGGGTACACCGGGGAGCTGTTTTTT
>.|TRBJ2-5|TRBV28|.
CASSLFQAGRETQYF
TGTGCCAGCAGTTTATTCCAGGCAGGGAGGGAGACCCAGTACTTC
>.|TRBJ1-2|TRBV6-5|.
CATSGEGLYGYTF
TGTGCCACATCCGGGGAGGGACTCTATGGCTACACCTTC
>.|TRBJ2-1|TRBV6-2/TRBV6-3|TRBD2
CASSYSSGAYNEQFF
TGTGCCAGCAGTTACTCAAGCGGGGCCTACAATGAGCAGTTCTTC
>.|TRBJ1-2|TRBV6-5|.
CAIRYANYGYTF
TGTGCCATCAGATATGCTAACTATGGCTACACCTTC
>.|TRBJ2-3|TRBV11-2|.
CASSLREVASQYF
TGTGCCAGCAGCTTACGGGAAGTCGCGTCGCAGTATTTT
>.|TRBJ1-1|TRBV6-2/TRBV6-3|.
CASSYILRGTEAFF
TGTGCCAGCAGTTACATTCTAAGGGGCACTGAAGCTTTCTTT
>.|TRBJ2-6|TRBV5-5|.
CASSLYQGEAGANVLTF
TGTGCCAGCAGCTTGTACCAGGGGGAGGCTGGGGCCAACGTCCTGACTTTC
>.|TRBJ2-3|TRBV19|TRBD1
CASSIEGQDTDTQYF
TGTGCCAGTAGTATAGAAGGACAGGACACAGATACGCAGTATTTT
>.|TRBJ1-5|TRBV2|.
CASTVGDQPQHF
TGTGCCAGTACAGTAGGGGATCAGCCCCAGCATTTT
>.|TRBJ2-2|TRBV6-6|.
CASSYSSGGGGGELFF
TGTGCCAGCAGTTACTCCAGCGGAGGGGGCGGCGGGGAGCTGTTTTTT
>.|TRBJ2-1|TRBV9|TRBD2
CASSVELAGGGNEQFF
TGTGCCAGCAGCGTAGAACTAGCGGGAGGTGGGAATGAGCAGTTCTTC
>.|TRBJ2-1|TRBV3-1/TRBV3-2|TRBD2
CASSQGIAGGGEQFF
TGTGCCAGCAGCCAAGGAATAGCGGGAGGGGGTGAGCAGTTCTTC
>.|TRBJ2-1|TRBV9|.
CASSLLSSSYNEQFF
TGTGCCAGCAGCCTCCTATCGAGCTCCTACAATGAGCAGTTCTTC
>.|TRBJ1-4|TRBV6-5|TRBD1
CASRTGGEKLFF
TGTGCCAGCAGAACAGGGGGTGAAAAACTGTTTTTT
>.|TRBJ2-4|TRBV28|TRBD1
CASSPGQENIQYF
TGTGCCAGCAGTCCCGGACAGGAAAACATTCAGTACTTC
>.|TRBJ2-1|TRBV2|.
CASSEGDSSYNEQFF
TGTGCCAGCAGTGAAGGAGACAGCTCCTACAATGAGCAGTTCTTC
>once|TRBJ1-1|TRBV27|.
CASSPQHEGVLAFF
TGTGCCAGCAGTCCACAACACGAGGGGGTACTCGCTTTCTTT
>few|TRBJ1-6|TRBV5-4|TRBD1
CASSFRGDSPLHF
TGTGCCAGCAGCTTCAGGGGGGATTCACCCCTCCACTTT
>.|TRBJ2-2|TRBV15|.
CATSRDGRGHGELFF
TGTGCCACCAGCAGAGATGGACGGGGACACGGGGAGCTGTTTTTT
>.|TRBJ1-1|TRBV7-3|.
CASSSTVNTEAFF
TGTGCCAGCAGCTCGACAGTGAACACTGAAGCTTTCTTT
>few|TRBJ2-3|TRBV24-1|.
CATSEGVADTQYF
TGTGCCACCAGTGAGGGCGTCGCAGATACGCAGTATTTT
>.|TRBJ1-1|TRBV4-1|.
CASSFTTGMNTEAFF
TGCGCCAGCAGCTTTACGACAGGAATGAACACTGAAGCTTTCTTT
>once|TRBJ2-7|TRBV28|TRBD1
CASRTGSSYEQYF
TGTGCCTCCCGGACAGGGAGCTCCTACGAGCAGTACTTC
>.|TRBJ1-5|TRBV28|.
CASSTRDTSNQPQHF
TGTGCCAGCAGCACTCGGGACACTAGCAATCAGCCCCAGCATTTT
>.|TRBJ2-1|TRBV5-4|.
CASSDYRRGVYNEQFF
TGTGCCAGCAGCGATTACCGGCGGGGAGTGTACAATGAGCAGTTCTTC
>.|TRBJ1-3|TRBV27|.
CASSPRGDGNTIYF
TGTGCCAGCAGTCCGAGAGGAGACGGAAACACCATATATTTT
>.|TRBJ1-1|TRBV6-5|TRBD1
CASSYSGQGDEAFF
TGTGCCAGCAGTTACTCCGGACAGGGAGACGAAGCTTTCTTT
>.|TRBJ2-3|TRBV5-4|.
CASSLHRGSGATDTQYF
TGTGCCAGCAGCCTCCATCGAGGGAGTGGTGCCACAGATACGCAGTATTTT
>.|TRBJ2-4|TRBV11-2|TRBD1
CASSLQQQGETHF
TGTGCCAGCAGCTTACAACAACAGGGGGAGACGCACTTC
>.|TRBJ2-5|TRBV29-1|.
CSVEMETQYF
TGCAGCGTCGAGATGGAGACCCAGTACTTC
>.|TRBJ1-5|TRBV19|.
CASSPNLITGYNQPQHF
TGTGCCAGTAGTCCCAACCTCATTACAGGGTACAATCAGCCCCAGCATTTT
>.|TRBJ2-3|TRBV9|.
CASSVPGETDTQYF
TGTGCCAGCAGCGTACCGGGAGAAACAGATACGCAGTATTTT
>.|TRBJ2-6|TRBV11-3|TRBD1
CASRPGTGSGANVLTF
TGTGCCAGCAGACCCGGGACAGGCTCTGGGGCCAACGTCCTGACTTTC
>.|TRBJ1-2|TRBV5-4|TRBD1
CASSWDRGLRGYTF
TGTGCCAGCAGCTGGGACAGGGGACTAAGGGGCTACACCTTC
>medium-sized|TRBJ2-1|TRBV24-1|.
CATSGGTYNEQFF
TGTGCCACCAGTGGAGGGACCTACAATGAGCAGTTCTTC
>few|TRBJ1-6|TRBV20-1|.
CSASPTRVGSPLHF
TGCAGTGCTAGTCCGACCAGGGTTGGTTCACCCCTCCACTTT
>.|TRBJ2-1|TRBV5-1|TRBD1
CASSTDRGNEQFF
TGCGCCAGCAGCACGGACAGGGGGAATGAGCAGTTCTTC
>.|TRBJ2-4|TRBV5-5|.
CASSLPGLAKNIQYF
TGTGCCAGCAGCTTACCGGGACTAGCCAAAAACATTCAGTACTTC
>.|TRBJ1-4|TRBV27|TRBD1
CASSLTHRGTNEKLFF
TGTGCCAGCAGTCTAACACACAGGGGAACTAATGAAAAACTGTTTTTT
>.|TRBJ1-6|TRBV12-3/TRBV12-4|.
CASSPRPSSPLHF
TGTGCCAGCAGCCCCAGGCCCAGTTCACCCCTTCACTTT
>.|TRBJ2-5|TRBV19|.
CASRDQTVQGTQYF
TGTGCCAGTAGGGATCAGACTGTCCAAGGGACCCAGTACTTC
>.|TRBJ1-1|TRBV12-3/TRBV12-4|.
CASSLSPRTEAFF
TGTGCCAGCAGTTTATCCCCCAGGACTGAAGCTTTCTTT
>.|TRBJ1-2|TRBV11-2|.
CASSLASGYGYTF
TGTGCCAGCAGCTTAGCCAGCGGCTATGGCTACACCTTC